This is a list of T cell receptor beta chains from one sample in a study of T cells expressing NK-cell markers. TCRdb re-called the 5' RACE reads; every CDR3 protein appears as one record, without DNA. This sample's table has 400,000 to 500,000 distinct CDR3 sequences. Sequencing was carried out using blood T cells: a sorted CD56 or NKG2C T cell subset, CD4+ or CD8+ T cells, or bulk PBMC T cells (not recorded which). The receptors were sampled from a woman aged 18 to 69 in good health. The CDR3 runs from the conserved cysteine through the conserved F or W.

CDR3	V	J
CASSLWVADNEQFF	TRBV11-2	TRBJ2-1
CSVAWTSGRALLETQYF	TRBV29-1	TRBJ2-5
CASSQAPGAGGQTGELFF	TRBV4-3	TRBJ2-2
CSARFRGGEKLFF	TRBV20-1	TRBJ1-4
CASSLVGGSNQQTQYF	TRBV5-1	TRBJ2-5
CASSSPTRAGTGELFF	TRBV12-3/TRBV12-4	TRBJ2-2
CASSLTVGPDYNEQFF	TRBV7-3	TRBJ2-1
CASSDGLAGGGGIQYF	TRBV4-3	TRBJ2-4
CASSAVAGSYNEQFF	TRBV9	TRBJ2-1
CSAARQDKTQYF	TRBV20-1	TRBJ2-5
CAWSLMNTEAFF	TRBV30	TRBJ1-1
CSAAQSSGANVLTF	TRBV20-1	TRBJ2-6
CASSLDTANYGYTF	TRBV5-1	TRBJ1-2
CASSFGGEEYEQYF	TRBV28	TRBJ2-7
CASSERSQGVGYTF	TRBV25-1	TRBJ1-2
CASSLDGGYGNTIYF	TRBV5-5	TRBJ1-3
CASSPPQTRGNTIYF	TRBV18	TRBJ1-3
CASNEGANTGELFF	TRBV7-2	TRBJ2-2
CASSQQLNTEAFF	TRBV4-3	TRBJ1-1
CASSFASTMGLARDIQYF	TRBV28	TRBJ2-4
CAWSFGTGEKLFF	TRBV30	TRBJ1-4
CACPRASREGLSASYEQYF	TRBV30	TRBJ2-7
CASSIVGGGEQFF	TRBV19	TRBJ2-1
CSVEERLAGGVEQFF	TRBV29-1	TRBJ2-1
CASSLSGNSNQPQHF	TRBV7-6	TRBJ1-5
CASTYSVAGPNVLTF	TRBV19	TRBJ2-6
CASSPQDGYYGYTF	TRBV6-2/TRBV6-3	TRBJ1-2
CASSFLAGGQSETQYF	TRBV5-1	TRBJ2-5
CASSPQGRKLFF	TRBV6-5	TRBJ1-4
CASSESSVAYEQYF	TRBV6-1	TRBJ2-7
CASSLVRNEQFF	TRBV12-3/TRBV12-4	TRBJ2-1
CASSPDSSYEQYF	TRBV6-1	TRBJ2-7
CASSLQGPTHNSPLHF	TRBV12-3/TRBV12-4	TRBJ1-6
CASTGRGGTDTQYF	TRBV23-1	TRBJ2-3
CASSQEDGRSYNEQFF	TRBV4-2	TRBJ2-1
CASSQDVYGTDTQYF	TRBV4-3	TRBJ2-3
CATSRGGDRGTDTQYF	TRBV15	TRBJ2-3
CASSYSPGQSNTGELFF	TRBV6-5	TRBJ2-2
CSVRTGSYEQYF	TRBV29-1	TRBJ2-7
CASRGQGTGTYNEQFF	TRBV7-2	TRBJ2-1
CASSLWSASGSRRNEQFF	TRBV28	TRBJ2-1
CASSEGVYQETQYF	TRBV2	TRBJ2-5
CASTPGPNYNEQFF	TRBV12-3/TRBV12-4	TRBJ2-1
CSVLTGLSGNTIYF	TRBV29-1	TRBJ1-3
CASRGAKVDTQYF	TRBV6-1	TRBJ2-3
CASSQGRGGYNEQFF	TRBV4-3	TRBJ2-1
CASSRLESSNQPQHF	TRBV6-1	TRBJ1-5
CASSPWDLDYEQFF	TRBV5-1	TRBJ2-1
CASSSEQGNTEAFF	TRBV7-9	TRBJ1-1
CASSAIQDTQYF	TRBV5-1	TRBJ2-3
CASSQTDRGQETQYF	TRBV4-3	TRBJ2-5
CASSPTGGRFGYGYTF	TRBV3-1	TRBJ1-2
CSARSGVQPQHF	TRBV20-1	TRBJ1-5
CASSYGTGGGWVSEAFF	TRBV6-5	TRBJ1-1
CSASGQRGADTQYF	TRBV20-1	TRBJ2-3